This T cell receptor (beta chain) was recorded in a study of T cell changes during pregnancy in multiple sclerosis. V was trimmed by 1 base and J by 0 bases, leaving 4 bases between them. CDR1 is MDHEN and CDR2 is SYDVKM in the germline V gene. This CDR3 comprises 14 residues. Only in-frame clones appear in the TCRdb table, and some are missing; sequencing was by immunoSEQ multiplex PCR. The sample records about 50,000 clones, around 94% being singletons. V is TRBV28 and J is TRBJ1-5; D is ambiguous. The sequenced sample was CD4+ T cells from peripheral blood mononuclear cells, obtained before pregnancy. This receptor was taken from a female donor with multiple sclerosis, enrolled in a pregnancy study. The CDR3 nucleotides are TGTGCCAGCAGTTTATTTAGTAGCAATCAGCCCCAGCATTTT. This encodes CASSLFSSNQPQHF.